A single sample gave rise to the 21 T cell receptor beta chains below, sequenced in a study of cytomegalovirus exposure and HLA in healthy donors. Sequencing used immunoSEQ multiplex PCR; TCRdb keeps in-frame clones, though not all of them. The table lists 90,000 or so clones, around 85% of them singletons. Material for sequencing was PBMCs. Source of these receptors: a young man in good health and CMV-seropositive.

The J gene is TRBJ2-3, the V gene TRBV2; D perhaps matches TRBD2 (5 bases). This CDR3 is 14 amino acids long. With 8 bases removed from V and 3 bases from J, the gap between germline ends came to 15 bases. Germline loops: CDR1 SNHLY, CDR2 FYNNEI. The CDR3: CASHSEGATDTQYF. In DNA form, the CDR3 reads TGTGCCAGCCACTCCGAGGGAGCTACAGATACGCAGTATTTT.

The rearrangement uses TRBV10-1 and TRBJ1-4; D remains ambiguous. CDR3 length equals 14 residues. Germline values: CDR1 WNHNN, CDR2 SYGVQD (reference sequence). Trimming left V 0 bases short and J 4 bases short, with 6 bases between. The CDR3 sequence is CASSESTNNEKLFF. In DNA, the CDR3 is TGCGCCAGCAGTGAGTCGACAAATAATGAAAAACTGTTTTTT.

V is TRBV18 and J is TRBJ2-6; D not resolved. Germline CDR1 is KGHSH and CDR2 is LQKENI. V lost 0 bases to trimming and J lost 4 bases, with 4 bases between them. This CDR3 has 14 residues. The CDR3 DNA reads TGTGCCAGCTCACCACCGTTAGGGGCCAACGTCCTGACTTTC. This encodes CASSPPLGANVLTF.

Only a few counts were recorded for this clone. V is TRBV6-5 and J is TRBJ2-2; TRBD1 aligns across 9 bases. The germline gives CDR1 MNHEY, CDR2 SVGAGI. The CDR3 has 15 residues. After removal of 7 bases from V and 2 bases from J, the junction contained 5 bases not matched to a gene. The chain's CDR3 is CASKWDRVNTGELFF. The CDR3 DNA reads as TGTGCCAGCAAATGGGACAGGGTAAACACCGGGGAGCTGTTTTTT.

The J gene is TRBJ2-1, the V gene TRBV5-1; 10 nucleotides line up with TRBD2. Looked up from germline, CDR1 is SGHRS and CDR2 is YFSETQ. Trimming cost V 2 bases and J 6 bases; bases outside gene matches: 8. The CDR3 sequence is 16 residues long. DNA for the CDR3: TGCGCCAGCAGCTTAGATCCTAGCGGGAGTTTCAATGAGCAGTTCTTC. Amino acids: CASSLDPSGSFNEQFF.

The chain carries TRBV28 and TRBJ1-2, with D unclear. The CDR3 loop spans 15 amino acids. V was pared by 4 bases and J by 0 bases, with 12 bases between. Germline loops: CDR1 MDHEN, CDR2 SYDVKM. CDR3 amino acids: CASSSGDTSNYGYTF. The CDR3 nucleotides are TGTGCCAGCAGTTCCGGCGACACCTCTAACTATGGCTACACCTTC.

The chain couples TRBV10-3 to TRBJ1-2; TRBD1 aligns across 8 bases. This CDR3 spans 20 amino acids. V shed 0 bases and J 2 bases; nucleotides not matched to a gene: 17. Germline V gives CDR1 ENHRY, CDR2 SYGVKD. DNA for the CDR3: TGTGCCATCAGTGAGTCGGGACCTGGTCCCGGGACAGGTCTGAACTATGGCTACACCTTC. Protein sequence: CAISESGPGPGTGLNYGYTF.

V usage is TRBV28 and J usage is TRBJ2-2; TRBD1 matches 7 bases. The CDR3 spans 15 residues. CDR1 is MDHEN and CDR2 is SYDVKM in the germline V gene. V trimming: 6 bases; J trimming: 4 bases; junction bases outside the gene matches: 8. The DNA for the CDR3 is TGTGCCAGCAGGGTCCCGGACAGGAGCACCGGGGAGCTGTTTTTT. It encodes CASRVPDRSTGELFF.

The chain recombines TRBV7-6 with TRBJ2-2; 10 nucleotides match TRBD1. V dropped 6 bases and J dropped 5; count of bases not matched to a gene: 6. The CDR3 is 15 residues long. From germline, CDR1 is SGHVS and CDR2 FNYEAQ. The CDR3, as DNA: TGTGCCAGCAGTTCCTGGACAGGGGGAACCGGGGAGCTGTTTTTT. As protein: CASSSWTGGTGELFF.

CDR3 in amino acids: CASSEYAGTSGIEETQYF. CDR3 DNA: TGTGCCAGCAGCGAATATGCCGGGACTAGCGGGATTGAAGAGACCCAGTACTTC. J is TRBJ2-5 and V is TRBV7-9; the match to TRBD2 covers 13 bases. Germline trimming cut 5 bases from V and 3 bases from J; bases unmatched to any gene: 12. This CDR3 region has 18 residues. The V gene's germline CDR1 is SEHNR and CDR2 FQNEAQ (reference sequence).

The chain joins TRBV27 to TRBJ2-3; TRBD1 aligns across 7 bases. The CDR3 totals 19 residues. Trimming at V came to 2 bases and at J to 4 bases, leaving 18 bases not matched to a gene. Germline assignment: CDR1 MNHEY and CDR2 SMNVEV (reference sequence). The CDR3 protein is CASSLKGNTTGWRADTQYF. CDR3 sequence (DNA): TGTGCCAGCAGTTTAAAGGGAAATACGACAGGGTGGCGTGCAGATACGCAGTATTTT.

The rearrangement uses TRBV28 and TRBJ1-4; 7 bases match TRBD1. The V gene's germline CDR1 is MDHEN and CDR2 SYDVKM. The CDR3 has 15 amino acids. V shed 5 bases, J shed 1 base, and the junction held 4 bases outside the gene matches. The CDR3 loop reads CASSLSGGTNEKLFF. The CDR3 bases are TGTGCCAGCAGTCTATCAGGGGGAACTAATGAAAAACTGTTTTTT.

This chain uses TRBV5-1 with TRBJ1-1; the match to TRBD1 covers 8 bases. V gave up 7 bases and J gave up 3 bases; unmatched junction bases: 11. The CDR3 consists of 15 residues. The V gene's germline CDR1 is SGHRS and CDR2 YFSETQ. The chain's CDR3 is CASELLTGDHTEAFF. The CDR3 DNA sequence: TGCGCCAGCGAACTTCTGACAGGGGATCACACTGAAGCTTTCTTT.

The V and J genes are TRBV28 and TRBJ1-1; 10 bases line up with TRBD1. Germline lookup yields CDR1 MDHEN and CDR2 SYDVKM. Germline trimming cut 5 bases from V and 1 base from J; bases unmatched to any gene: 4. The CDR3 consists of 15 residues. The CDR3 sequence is CASSPRTGGNTEAFF. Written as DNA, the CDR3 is TGTGCCAGCAGTCCCCGGACAGGGGGGAACACTGAAGCTTTCTTT.

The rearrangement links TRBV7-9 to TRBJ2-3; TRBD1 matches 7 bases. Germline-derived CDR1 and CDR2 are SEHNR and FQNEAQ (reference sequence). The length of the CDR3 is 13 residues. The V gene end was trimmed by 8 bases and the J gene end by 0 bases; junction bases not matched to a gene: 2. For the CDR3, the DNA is TGTGCCAGCTCGACAGGGAGCACAGATACGCAGTATTTT. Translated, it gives CASSTGSTDTQYF.

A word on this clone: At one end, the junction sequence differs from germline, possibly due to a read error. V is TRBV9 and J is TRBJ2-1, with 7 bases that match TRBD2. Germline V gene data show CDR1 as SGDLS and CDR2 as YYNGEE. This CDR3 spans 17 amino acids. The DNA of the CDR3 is TGTGCCAACAGCGTAGCCCCCCAAAGCGGGGCCTACAATGAGCAGTTCTTC. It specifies CANSVAPQSGAYNEQFF.

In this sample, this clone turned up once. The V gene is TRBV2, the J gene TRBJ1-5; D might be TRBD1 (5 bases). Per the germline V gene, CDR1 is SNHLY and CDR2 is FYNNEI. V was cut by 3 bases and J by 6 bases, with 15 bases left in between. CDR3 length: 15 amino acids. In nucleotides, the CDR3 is TGTGCCAGCAGTGATAGAAGGGGCAAGGGTCAGCCCCAGCATTTT. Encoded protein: CASSDRRGKGQPQHF.

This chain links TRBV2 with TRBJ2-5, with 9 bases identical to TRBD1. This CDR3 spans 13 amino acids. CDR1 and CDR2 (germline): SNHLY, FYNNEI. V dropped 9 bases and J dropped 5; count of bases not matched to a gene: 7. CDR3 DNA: TGTGCCAGAGGACAGGGGAGCGGTGAGACCCAGTACTTC. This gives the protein CARGQGSGETQYF.

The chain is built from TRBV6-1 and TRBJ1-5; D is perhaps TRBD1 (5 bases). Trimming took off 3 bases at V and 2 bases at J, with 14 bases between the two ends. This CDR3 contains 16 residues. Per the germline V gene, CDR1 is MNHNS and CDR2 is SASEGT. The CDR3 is CASSEQGPQGNQPQHF. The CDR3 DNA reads TGTGCCAGCAGTGAGCAGGGTCCCCAGGGCAATCAGCCCCAGCATTTT.

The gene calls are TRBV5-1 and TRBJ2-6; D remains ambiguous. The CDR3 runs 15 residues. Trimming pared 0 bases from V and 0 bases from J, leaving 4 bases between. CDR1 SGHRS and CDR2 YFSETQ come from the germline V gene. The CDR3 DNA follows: TGCGCCAGCAGCTTGGTCTTCTCTGGGGCCAACGTCCTGACTTTC. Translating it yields CASSLVFSGANVLTF.

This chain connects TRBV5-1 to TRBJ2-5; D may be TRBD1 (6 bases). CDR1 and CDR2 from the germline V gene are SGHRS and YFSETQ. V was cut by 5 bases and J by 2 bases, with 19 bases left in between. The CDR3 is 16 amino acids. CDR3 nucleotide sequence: TGCGCCAGCAGAGCCCCGACAGGTACCTTTCAAGAGACCCAGTACTTC. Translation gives CASRAPTGTFQETQYF.